This T cell receptor beta chain comes out of a study of shared clonotypes between healthy human individuals. Within Nashville, Tennessee resided all donors, each a Caucasian adult. This CDR3 is 13 amino acids long. Trimming removed 1 base from V and 4 bases from J, with 9 bases in between. Germline V lookup: CDR1 GTSNPN, CDR2 SVGIG (reference sequence). TCRdb keeps only in-frame clones here, not all; method: immunoSEQ multiplex PCR. This sample has some 470,000 clones, with less than 80% found just once. Sequencing was performed on PBMCs. The chain employs TRBV30 and TRBJ2-3; tentative D call: TRBD2 (6 bases). The sequence came from a woman aged 40 to 50 in good health. Some clones in this sample may be carry-over from other donors' samples. The CDR3 bases are TGTGCCTGGAGTGCCGGGAGCCCAGATACGCAGTATTTT. It encodes CAWSAGSPDTQYF.